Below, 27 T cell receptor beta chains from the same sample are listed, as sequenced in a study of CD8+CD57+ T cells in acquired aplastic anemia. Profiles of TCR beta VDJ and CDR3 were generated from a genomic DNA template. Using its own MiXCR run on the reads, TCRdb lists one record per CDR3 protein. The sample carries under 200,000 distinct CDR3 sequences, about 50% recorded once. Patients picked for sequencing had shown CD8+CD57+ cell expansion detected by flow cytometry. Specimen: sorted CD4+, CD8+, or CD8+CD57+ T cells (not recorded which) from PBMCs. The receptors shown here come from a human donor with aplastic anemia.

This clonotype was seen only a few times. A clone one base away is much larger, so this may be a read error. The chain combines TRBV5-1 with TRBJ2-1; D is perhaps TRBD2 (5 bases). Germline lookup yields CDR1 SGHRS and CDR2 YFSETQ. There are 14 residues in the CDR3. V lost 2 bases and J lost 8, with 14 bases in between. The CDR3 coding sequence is TGCGCCAGCAGCTTTTGGAGCGGAGACGATGAGCAGTTCTTC. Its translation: CASSFWSGDDEQFF. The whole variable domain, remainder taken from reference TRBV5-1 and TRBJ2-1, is KAGVTQTPRYLIKTRGQQVTLSCSPISGHRSVSWYQQTPGQGLQFLFEYFSETQRNKGNFPGRFSGRQFSNSRSEMNVSTLELGDSALYLCASSFWSGDDEQFFGPGTRLTVL.

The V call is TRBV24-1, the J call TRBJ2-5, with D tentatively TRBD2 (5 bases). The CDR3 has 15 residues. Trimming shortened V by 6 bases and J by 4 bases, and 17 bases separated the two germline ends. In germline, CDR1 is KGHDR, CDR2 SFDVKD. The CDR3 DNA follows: TGTGCCACCAGTCAGAGGTCCCCGGGGATAGAGACCCAGTACTTC. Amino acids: CATSQRSPGIETQYF.

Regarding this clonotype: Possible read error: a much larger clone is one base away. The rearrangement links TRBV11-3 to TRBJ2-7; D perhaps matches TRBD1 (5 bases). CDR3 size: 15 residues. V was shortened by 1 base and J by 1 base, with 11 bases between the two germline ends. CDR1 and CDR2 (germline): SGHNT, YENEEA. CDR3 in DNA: TGTGCCAGCAGCTTAGGTTACGCAGGGTCCTACGAGCAGTACTTC. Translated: CASSLGYAGSYEQYF.

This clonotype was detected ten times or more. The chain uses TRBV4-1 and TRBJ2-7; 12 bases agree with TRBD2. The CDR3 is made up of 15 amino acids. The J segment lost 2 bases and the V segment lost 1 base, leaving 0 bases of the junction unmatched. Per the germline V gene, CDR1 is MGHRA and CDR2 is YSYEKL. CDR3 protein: CASSQGLAGAYEQYF. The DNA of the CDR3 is TGCGCCAGCAGCCAAGGACTAGCGGGGGCCTACGAGCAGTACTTC.

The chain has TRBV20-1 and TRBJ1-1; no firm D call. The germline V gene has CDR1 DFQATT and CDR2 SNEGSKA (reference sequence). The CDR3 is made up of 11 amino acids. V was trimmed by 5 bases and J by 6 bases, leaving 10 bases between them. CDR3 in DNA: TGCAGTGCTCGCCTTCATGCTGAAGCTTTCTTT. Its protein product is CSARLHAEAFF.

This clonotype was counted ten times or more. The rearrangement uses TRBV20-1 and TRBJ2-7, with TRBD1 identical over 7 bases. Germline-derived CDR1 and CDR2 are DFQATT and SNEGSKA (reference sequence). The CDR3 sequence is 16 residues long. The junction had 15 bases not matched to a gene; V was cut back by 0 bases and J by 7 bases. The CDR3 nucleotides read TGCAGTGCTAGAGACCCACAGGGGCTTCACGCGGATGAGCAGTACTTC. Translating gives CSARDPQGLHADEQYF.

This chain's CDR3 is CASSLSPIGGYTF. The CDR3 DNA sequence: TGTGCCAGCAGCTTAAGCCCGATCGGAGGCTACACCTTC. The rearrangement uses TRBV7-3 and TRBJ1-2; no definite D call. The germline V and J ends were trimmed by 1 base and 8 bases, with 11 bases remaining between them. Germline V gene lookup returns CDR1 SGHTA and CDR2 FQGTGA. The CDR3 has 13 amino acids.

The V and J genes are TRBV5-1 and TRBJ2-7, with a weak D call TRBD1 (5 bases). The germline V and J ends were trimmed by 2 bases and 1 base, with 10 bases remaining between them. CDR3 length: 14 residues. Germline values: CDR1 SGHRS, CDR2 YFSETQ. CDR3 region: CASSFTDSSYEQYF. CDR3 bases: TGCGCCAGCAGCTTCACCGACAGTTCCTACGAGCAGTACTTC.

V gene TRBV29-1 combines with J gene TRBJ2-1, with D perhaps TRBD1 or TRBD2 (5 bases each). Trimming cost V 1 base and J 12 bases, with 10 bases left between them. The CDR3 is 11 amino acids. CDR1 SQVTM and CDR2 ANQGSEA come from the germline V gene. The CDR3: CSVEGGSGQFF. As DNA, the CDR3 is TGCAGCGTTGAAGGGGGGTCGGGGCAGTTCTTC.

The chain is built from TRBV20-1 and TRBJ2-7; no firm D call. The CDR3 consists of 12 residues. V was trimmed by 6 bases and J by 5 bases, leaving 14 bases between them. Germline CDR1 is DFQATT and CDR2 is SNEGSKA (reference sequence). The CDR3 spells CSAIKPGHEQYF. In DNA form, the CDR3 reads TGCAGTGCCATCAAACCGGGCCACGAGCAGTACTTC.

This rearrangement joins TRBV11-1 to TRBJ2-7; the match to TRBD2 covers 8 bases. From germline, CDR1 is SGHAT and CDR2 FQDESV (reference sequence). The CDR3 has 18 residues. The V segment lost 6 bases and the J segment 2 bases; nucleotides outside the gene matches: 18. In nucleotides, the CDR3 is TGTGCCAGCAGTGCTAGCCCGAAGACTAGCGACGCGACCTACGAGCAGTACTTC. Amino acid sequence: CASSASPKTSDATYEQYF. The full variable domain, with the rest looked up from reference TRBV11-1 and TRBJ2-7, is EAEVAQSPRYKITEKSQAVAFWCDPISGHATLYWYRQILGQGPELLVQFQDESVVDDSQLPKDRFSAERLKGVDSTLKIQPAELGDSAMYLCASSASPKTSDATYEQYFGPGTRLTVT.

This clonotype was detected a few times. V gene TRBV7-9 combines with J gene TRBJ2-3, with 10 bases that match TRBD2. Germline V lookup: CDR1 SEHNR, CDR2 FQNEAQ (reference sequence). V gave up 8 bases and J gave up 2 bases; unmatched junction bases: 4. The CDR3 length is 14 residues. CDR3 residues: CASALAGTTDTQYF. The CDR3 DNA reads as TGTGCCAGCGCACTAGCGGGGACCACAGATACGCAGTATTTT.

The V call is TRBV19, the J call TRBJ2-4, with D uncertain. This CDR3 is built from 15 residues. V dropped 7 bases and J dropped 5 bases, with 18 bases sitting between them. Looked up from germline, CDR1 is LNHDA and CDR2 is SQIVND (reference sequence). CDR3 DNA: TGTGCCAGTACCGTTTTAAAGGGCCGGGAAAACATTCAGTACTTC. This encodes CASTVLKGRENIQYF.

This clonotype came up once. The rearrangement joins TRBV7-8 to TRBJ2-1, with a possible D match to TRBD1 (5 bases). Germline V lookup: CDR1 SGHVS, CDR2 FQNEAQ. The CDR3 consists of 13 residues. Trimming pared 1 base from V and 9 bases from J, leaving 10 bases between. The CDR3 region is CASSLVQRGEQFF. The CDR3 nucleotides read TGTGCCAGCAGCTTAGTACAAAGGGGTGAGCAGTTCTTC.

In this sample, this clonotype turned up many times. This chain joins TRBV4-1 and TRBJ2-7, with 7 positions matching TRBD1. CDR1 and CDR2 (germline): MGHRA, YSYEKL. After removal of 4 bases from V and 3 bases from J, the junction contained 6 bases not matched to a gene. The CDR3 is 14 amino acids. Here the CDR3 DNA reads TGCGCCAGCAGCCCCAGACAGGGTGGCTACGAGCAGTACTTC. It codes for CASSPRQGGYEQYF.

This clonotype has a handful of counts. The CDR3 region is CASSLTVGGGSETQYF. The CDR3 region has the DNA TGTGCCAGCAGCTTAACTGTCGGAGGCGGGAGTGAGACCCAGTACTTC. The chain links TRBV7-2 to TRBJ2-5; 7 nucleotides align to TRBD2. Germline V gene data show CDR1 as SGHTA and CDR2 as FQGNSA. V lost 2 bases to trimming and J lost 5 bases; unmatched junction nucleotides: 11. The CDR3 is made up of 16 amino acids.

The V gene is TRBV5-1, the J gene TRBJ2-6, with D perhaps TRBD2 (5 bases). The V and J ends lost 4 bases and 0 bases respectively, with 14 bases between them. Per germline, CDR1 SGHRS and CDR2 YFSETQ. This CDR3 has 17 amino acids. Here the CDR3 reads CASSPEAALSGANVLTF. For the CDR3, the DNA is TGCGCCAGCAGCCCTGAAGCGGCCCTCTCTGGGGCCAACGTCCTGACTTTC.

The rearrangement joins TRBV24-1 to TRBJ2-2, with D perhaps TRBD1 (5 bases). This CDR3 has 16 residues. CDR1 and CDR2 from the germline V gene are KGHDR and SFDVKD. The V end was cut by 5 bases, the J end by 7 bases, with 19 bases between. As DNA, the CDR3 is TGTGCCACCAGTGTTCCGAGACACACAGGTTTCGGGGAGCTGTTTTTT. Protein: CATSVPRHTGFGELFF.

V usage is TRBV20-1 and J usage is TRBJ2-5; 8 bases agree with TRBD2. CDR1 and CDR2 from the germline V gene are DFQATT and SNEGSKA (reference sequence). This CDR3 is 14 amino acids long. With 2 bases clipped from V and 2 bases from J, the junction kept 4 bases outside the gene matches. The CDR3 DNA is TGCAGTGCTAGAACTACTAGCGGACAAGAGACCCAGTACTTC. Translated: CSARTTSGQETQYF.

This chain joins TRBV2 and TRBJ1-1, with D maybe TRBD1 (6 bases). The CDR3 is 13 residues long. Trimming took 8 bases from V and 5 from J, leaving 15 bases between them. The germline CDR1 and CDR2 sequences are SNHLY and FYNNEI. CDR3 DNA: TGTGCCAGCCCCCGGGGGGCACGGACTGAAGCTTTCTTT. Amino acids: CASPRGARTEAFF.

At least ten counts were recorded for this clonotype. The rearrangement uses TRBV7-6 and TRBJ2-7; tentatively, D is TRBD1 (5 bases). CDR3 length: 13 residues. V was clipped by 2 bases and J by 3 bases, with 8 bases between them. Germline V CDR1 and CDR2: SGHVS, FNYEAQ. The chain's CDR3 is CASSLSRVYEQYF. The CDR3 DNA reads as TGTGCCAGCAGCTTAAGCAGGGTCTACGAGCAGTACTTC.

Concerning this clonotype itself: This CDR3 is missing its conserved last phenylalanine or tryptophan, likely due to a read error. The CDR3 DNA reads TGTGCCACCTCATCACAGGGGTCTAGTTCACCCCTCCACCTT. Translated, it gives CATSSQGSSSPLHL. This sequence joins TRBV19 and TRBJ1-6; 7 bases line up with TRBD1. Per germline, CDR1 LNHDA and CDR2 SQIVND (reference sequence). This CDR3 has 14 amino acids. The V and J ends lost 10 bases and 9 bases, in that order; junction bases with no gene match: 12.

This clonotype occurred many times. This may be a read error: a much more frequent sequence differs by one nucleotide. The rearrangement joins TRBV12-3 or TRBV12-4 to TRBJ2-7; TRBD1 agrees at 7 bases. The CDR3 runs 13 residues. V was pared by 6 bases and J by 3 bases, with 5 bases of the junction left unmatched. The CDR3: CASSPTGNYEQYF. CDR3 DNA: TGTGCCAGCAGCCCGACAGGGAACTACGAGCAGTACTTC.

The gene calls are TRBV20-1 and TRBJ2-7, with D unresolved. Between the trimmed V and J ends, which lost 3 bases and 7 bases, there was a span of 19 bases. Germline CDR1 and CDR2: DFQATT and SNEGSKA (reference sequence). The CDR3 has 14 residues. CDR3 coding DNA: TGCAGTGCTAGCCCAGACTCATCCTACGTGGAGCAGTACTTC. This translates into CSASPDSSYVEQYF.

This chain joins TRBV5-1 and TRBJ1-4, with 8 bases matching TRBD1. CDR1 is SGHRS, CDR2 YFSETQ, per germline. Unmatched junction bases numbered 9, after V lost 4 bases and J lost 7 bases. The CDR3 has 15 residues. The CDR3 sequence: CASSPADRGGEKLFF. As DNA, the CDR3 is TGCGCCAGCAGCCCTGCCGACAGGGGAGGTGAAAAACTGTTTTTT.

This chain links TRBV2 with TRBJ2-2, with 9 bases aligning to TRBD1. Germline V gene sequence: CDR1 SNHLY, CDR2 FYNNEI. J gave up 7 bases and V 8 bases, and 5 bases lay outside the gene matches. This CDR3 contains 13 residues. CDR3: CASEGQGIGELFF. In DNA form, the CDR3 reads TGTGCCAGCGAGGGACAGGGAATCGGGGAGCTGTTTTTT.

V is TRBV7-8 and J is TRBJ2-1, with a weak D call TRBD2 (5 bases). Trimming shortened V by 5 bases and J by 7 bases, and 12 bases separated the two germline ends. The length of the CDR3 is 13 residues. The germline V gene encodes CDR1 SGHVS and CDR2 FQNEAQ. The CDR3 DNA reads TGTGCCAGCAGCCCATCACGGACTAATGAGCAGTTCTTC. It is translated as CASSPSRTNEQFF.